This is a list of T cell receptor beta chains from one sample in a study of T cell repertoires in cytomegalovirus infection. What these receptors recognize is not known. TCRdb called the reads again in MiXCR, with one record for every CDR3 protein. This table holds approximately 730,000 distinct CDR3 sequences, 30% to 35% found once. Sequenced here: cultured PBMCs, sampled from culture after CMV antigen stimulation. Receptor source: a human donor in good health (CMV status not recorded). Some clones in this sample may be carry-over from other donors' samples. Each CDR3 is given with its conserved first and last residue. Each record gives: clone size, V gene, D gene, J gene, CDR3 protein, CDR3 DNA. A D gene is named only where the DNA matches it firmly. Not every row has a clone size; where given, it reads once, few, many or a size class.

few	TRBV28	TRBD1	TRBJ1-5	CASSPHPGQINQPQHF	TGTGCCAGCAGTCCACACCCGGGACAGATAAATCAGCCCCAGCATTTT
many	TRBV7-2	TRBD2	TRBJ2-4	CASSLRGAGGAKNIQYF	TGTGCCAGCAGCTTAAGAGGAGCGGGAGGAGCCAAAAACATTCAGTACTTC
few	TRBV6-1	.	TRBJ2-2	CASQRQPNTGELFF	TGTGCCAGCCAAAGACAGCCGAACACCGGGGAGCTGTTTTTT
many	TRBV7-2	.	TRBJ2-1	CASSLSGSLSYNEQFF	TGTGCCAGCAGCTTAAGCGGTAGCTTGTCCTACAATGAGCAGTTCTTC
.	TRBV5-6	.	TRBJ1-2	CASSLLGRGYTF	TGTGCCAGCAGCTTGCTCGGGCGTGGCTACACCTTC
many	TRBV7-2	.	TRBJ2-7	CASSRDPFGGSYEQYF	TGTGCCAGCAGCCGTGACCCGTTTGGGGGATCTTACGAGCAGTACTTC
many	TRBV7-2	.	TRBJ2-1	CASSLASGYNEQFF	TGTGCCAGCAGCTTAGCTAGCGGTTACAATGAGCAGTTCTTC
.	TRBV5-6	TRBD1	TRBJ1-6	CASSGDRPGNSPLHF	TGTGCCAGCAGCGGGGACAGACCGGGAAATTCACCCCTCCACTTT
.	TRBV11-2	.	TRBJ1-1	CASSLTPRGEAFF	TGTGCCAGCAGCTTAACCCCGAGGGGTGAAGCTTTCTTT
.	TRBV12-3/TRBV12-4	.	TRBJ2-6	CASRQGNGANVLTF	TGTGCCAGCAGGCAGGGGAATGGGGCCAACGTCCTGACTTTC
.	TRBV6-1	.	TRBJ1-5	CASRRPDASNQPQHF	TGTGCCAGCAGAAGACCAGACGCAAGCAATCAGCCCCAGCATTTT
.	TRBV29-1	.	TRBJ1-4	CSVHRVDEKLFF	TGCAGCGTTCACAGGGTGGATGAAAAACTGTTTTTT
.	TRBV7-6	.	TRBJ1-4	CASSPGGGLKLFF	TGTGCCAGCAGCCCAGGTGGGGGCCTAAAACTGTTTTTT
.	TRBV6-4	.	TRBJ1-1	CASKIDVNPTEAFF	TGTGCCAGCAAAATAGACGTAAATCCCACTGAAGCTTTCTTT
few	TRBV27	.	TRBJ2-7	CASSLSRGPTYEQYF	TGTGCCAGCAGTTTATCCCGGGGACCTACCTACGAGCAGTACTTC
.	TRBV18	.	TRBJ1-2	CASSPPNRVYGYTF	TGTGCCAGCTCACCACCGAACAGGGTTTATGGCTACACCTTC
.	TRBV2	.	TRBJ1-5	CASKGRWTAREPQHF	TGTGCCAGCAAAGGAAGATGGACAGCTAGGGAGCCCCAGCATTTT
.	TRBV14	.	TRBJ2-3	CASSQRSGAVADTQYF	TGTGCCAGCAGCCAACGGTCGGGGGCGGTCGCAGATACGCAGTATTTT
once	TRBV5-1	.	TRBJ1-1	CASSETTGSEAFF	TGCGCCAGCAGCGAGACGACAGGTTCAGAAGCTTTCTTT
.	TRBV6-1	.	TRBJ1-2	CASSAAGNYGYTF	TGTGCCAGCAGTGCGGCCGGTAACTATGGCTACACCTTC
few	TRBV12-3/TRBV12-4	.	TRBJ2-7	CASSLTAAGYEQYF	TGTGCCAGCAGCCTGACAGCGGCGGGCTACGAGCAGTACTTC
many	TRBV25-1	.	TRBJ1-6	CASSGVMTEVNSPLHF	TGTGCCAGCAGTGGTGTGATGACAGAAGTTAATTCACCCCTCCACTTT
.	TRBV7-2	.	TRBJ2-5	CASTAGAGVQETQYF	TGTGCCAGCACCGCGGGGGCGGGGGTCCAAGAGACCCAGTACTTC
.	TRBV20-1	TRBD2	TRBJ2-1	CSALGLADNIGWGNEQFF	TGCAGTGCGCTGGGACTAGCGGACAACATCGGATGGGGCAATGAGCAGTTCTTC
.	TRBV24-1	.	TRBJ2-3	CATPRHGRWRTDTQYF	TGTGCCACCCCTCGCCACGGCCGATGGAGAACAGATACGCAGTATTTT
few	TRBV28	TRBD2	TRBJ2-7	CASSTGGSGGSYEQYF	TGTGCCAGCTCCACGGGGGGTAGCGGGGGCTCCTACGAGCAGTACTTC
few	TRBV5-4	TRBD1	TRBJ2-1	CASSLRTGYNEQFF	TGTGCCAGCAGCTTGAGGACAGGCTACAATGAGCAGTTCTTC